This TCR beta chain was profiled in a study of blood T cells in healthy people across ages (dated by TCRdb to 2014 to 2015). Concerning the study at large: In model experiments, roughly one uniquely barcoded TCR beta cDNA molecule per two T cells was captured by template switching. The study measured age-related changes in TCR beta repertoire diversity using deep sequencing normalized with unique cDNA molecular identifiers. Four age groups were formed from the donors: young (average roughly 16 years), middle-aged (around 40), aged (around 68) and long-lived (more than 75). Two additional independent replicas of 1 million unique cDNA reads from the same blood draw were analyzed for two donors (one aged 18 to 29 and one aged 80 or older). What the work shows at the level of the full study, not this receptor alone: Since profiling was done on bulk unsorted PBMCs, naive and antigen-experienced compartments could not be conclusively compared. Because the CMV infection status of the donors was unknown, age-related changes in expanded clonotypes may potentially have been confounded. The percentage of naive T cells measured by flow cytometry correlated strongly with observed TCR beta diversity. Estimates of total diversity based on one million sequenced T cells were regarded as lower bounds and as underestimates. The long-lived group showed more naive CD4+ T cells, fewer expanded clones and increased TCR diversity than the aged group, suggesting age selection. As age increased, observed TCR beta diversity per million T cells dropped in a roughly linear way, and a significant reduction was already evident by age about 40.

The method was 5' RACE. Sequenced using an Illumina HiSeq 2500. A second 7 to 11 cycle PCR used a sample-barcoded 5' primer and a J-beta primer mix. A unique molecular identifier was introduced onto each TCR beta cDNA molecule by a template-switch 5' adaptor carrying 12 random nucleotides. Each sample yielded at least 3 million CDR3-containing paired-end reads. The Mint cDNA synthesis kit, primed by a TRBC-specific oligonucleotide, was used to synthesize first-strand cDNA from all RNA. After uracil-DNA glycosylase treatment, a first 18-cycle PCR used universal primers M1SS and BC2_uni_R on all cDNA. As for how the authors treated the data: For normalization, 1 million high-quality reads were randomly selected from each sample, with every read carrying a distinct molecular identifier. Instead of being binned into consensus sequences, reads with shared molecular identifiers were discarded. MiTCR, set to a Q25 quality threshold and the strictest error-elimination algorithm, was used for CDR3 identification, clonotype clustering and error correction. A nonparametric unseen species model with Euler transformation was used to estimate lower-bound total TCR beta diversity. TCRdb cleaned the public reads at Q25 with fastp, built clones with MiXCR and kept in-frame beta chains. Rows are combined by CDR3 protein, so each entry shows the most common genes and DNA. TCRdb, not the original authors, processed these V and J calls. The sample includes approximately 780,000 distinct CDR3 sequences, with roughly 25% observed a single time. The ten biggest clones cover roughly 3.1% of the sample.

The donors were a few dozen Caucasian individuals from Russia, aged about 6 to 100 years, who were systemically healthy. Each donor gave around 9 milliliters of peripheral blood, collected into EDTA-treated Vacutainer tubes. PBMCs were isolated by Ficoll-Paque density-gradient centrifugation, with at least 6 million obtained per sample. Trizol reagent was used to extract total RNA from PBMCs, with at least 6 micrograms per sample. Naive CD45RAhigh/CD27high T cell percentages were measured by flow cytometry on a PBMC aliquot from every donor. In regard to this clonotype: The clone's antigen remains unknown. The record has no base qualities; no much larger clone is one base away.

The CDR1 and CDR2 encoded by the germline V gene are KGHSH and LQKENI. Inclusive of the bounding cysteine and phenylalanine, the CDR3 is 15 residues long. Kept here is only the CDR3 DNA, which spans 45 bases and is read in frame from base 1. The V end loses 6 bases and the J end loses 2 bases, and a stretch of 17 bases separates them. This sample was also put to use in a study of T cells of mothers and their children. Drawing on the second study: The donors were nine systemically healthy Caucasian individuals, made up of three mothers and their six children. cDNA synthesis consumed the entire amount of extracted RNA, loaded at about 1.5 ug RNA in each 15 ul reaction. In the second PCR, the M1S primer introduced both the sample barcodes and 2-4 random nucleotides. Each mother yielded over 10 million TCR beta CDR3 reads and each child about 3 million reads. Thymic selection similarly shapes TCR recombination output in related and unrelated pairs, with minor effect from inherited differences. Related mother-child pairs always showed normalized repertoire overlap that was slightly higher than in unrelated mother-child pairs, though the difference was never significant. Persistent microchimeric T cell clones were not detected, at a sensitivity of about 99 clones per million clonotypes. To look for features that set related mother-child pairs apart from unrelated individuals, the researchers ran deep NGS to compare the TCR beta repertoires of mothers and children. The mean age was 40 +/- 4 years for the mothers and about 10 +/- 4 years for the children. After adapter ligation was performed with NEBNext reagents, the libraries were sequenced on an Illumina HiSeq 2000 with 100+100 nt paired-end reads. To prevent cross-contamination, the mother and child libraries were prepared one month apart and sequenced in separate runs. Between roughly 500,000 and 2,000,000 distinct TCR beta clonotypes were identified per donor. Naive TCR beta clonotypes were estimated from low-frequency clonotypes matched to each donor's FACS-determined naive share, without sorting.

The chain couples TRBV18 to TRBJ2-7; the best D guess is TRBD2, with 6 bases matching. Sequencing used blood. This sequence originates from a boy aged 10-17 years in good health. The CDR3 sequence is CASSLAEGSPYEQYF. The DNA sequence follows: TGTGCCAGCTCCCTGGCGGAGGGAAGCCCCTACGAGCAGTACTTC.